Reported below is one TCR beta chain. The data stem from a study of control samples from healthy donors and cancer patients. This CDR3 contains 14 residues. Trimming took 4 bases from V and 5 from J; bases not matched to a gene: 8. Looked up from germline, CDR1 is MNHEY and CDR2 is SVGEGT. The method was immunoSEQ multiplex PCR; TCRdb's version includes in-frame clones alone and lacks a portion of them. Here the sample spans 90,000 to 150,000 clones, roughly nine tenths being singletons. The source material was blood. The chain couples TRBV6-2 or TRBV6-3 to TRBJ2-7; 7 positions agree with TRBD1. The receptor was isolated from a woman aged 18-29 years in good health. In nucleotides, the CDR3 is TGTGCCAGCAGTTTGGGGACAGTTCTGAACGAGCAGTACTTC. It encodes CASSLGTVLNEQYF.